These 18 T cell receptor beta chains came from one sample sequenced in a study of Tregs in tolerant kidney transplant recipients. Clones were read by immunoSEQ multiplex PCR, and TCRdb kept only the in-frame ones, dropping some. The sample records tens of thousands of clones, under 95% being singletons. Here the sequenced sample was Tregs from blood, taken before the transplant. All receptors derive from a human donor who received a combined kidney and bone marrow transplant.

V is TRBV18 and J is TRBJ2-1; 9 nucleotides align to TRBD1. The V gene end was trimmed by 5 bases and the J gene end by 2 bases; junction bases not matched to a gene: 7. The CDR3 sequence is 16 residues long. Germline CDR1 is KGHSH and CDR2 is LQKENI. The CDR3 loop is CASSATGTGTYNEQFF. CDR3 coding DNA: TGTGCCAGCTCAGCAACCGGGACAGGGACCTACAATGAGCAGTTCTTC.

The chain combines TRBV11-2 with TRBJ2-7, with 10 bases identical to TRBD1. The germline CDR1 and CDR2 sequences are SGHAT and FQNNGV. The CDR3 spans 13 residues. The ends lost 7 bases at V and 3 bases at J; junction bases unmatched: 3. CDR3 sequence (DNA): TGTGCCAGCACCGGACAGGGGGGCTACGAGCAGTACTTC. Its translation is CASTGQGGYEQYF.

This clone was detected once. V is TRBV7-9 and J is TRBJ2-1, with 13 nucleotides matching TRBD2. CDR1 and CDR2 (germline): SEHNR, FQNEAQ (reference sequence). This CDR3 contains 15 residues. V was clipped by 3 bases and J by 7 bases; unmatched bases: 3. This chain's CDR3 is CASSFETSGRNEQFF. The CDR3 DNA sequence: TGTGCCAGCAGCTTCGAGACTAGCGGGAGGAATGAGCAGTTCTTC.

This clone was observed a few times. The V gene is TRBV18, the J gene TRBJ2-7; D uncertain. V was trimmed by 3 bases and J by 4 bases, leaving 7 bases between them. The CDR3 spans 12 residues. CDR1 is KGHSH, CDR2 LQKENI, per germline. The CDR3 coding sequence is TGTGCCAGCTCACCCGTAGGTTACGAGCAGTACTTC. Translating gives CASSPVGYEQYF.

The rearrangement joins TRBV28 to TRBJ2-7; D is undetermined. CDR1 and CDR2 from the germline V gene are MDHEN and SYDVKM. The CDR3 extends over 15 amino acids. Trimming left V 9 bases short and J 2 bases short, with 20 bases between. CDR3 region: CASRPADPRAYEQYF. The CDR3, as DNA: TGTGCCAGTCGCCCGGCGGACCCAAGGGCCTACGAGCAGTACTTC.

The chain combines TRBV6-6 with TRBJ1-4; D not resolved. Germline CDR1 MNHNY, CDR2 SVGAGI (reference sequence). The V end was cut by 2 bases, the J end by 7 bases, with 11 bases between. This CDR3 comprises 14 residues. The chain's CDR3 is CASSYQGYGEKLFF. CDR3 bases: TGTGCCAGCAGTTACCAAGGGTATGGTGAAAAACTGTTTTTT.

The J gene is TRBJ2-7, the V gene TRBV9; 13 nucleotides align to TRBD2. Germline V gives CDR1 SGDLS, CDR2 YYNGEE. V trimming: 0 bases; J trimming: 2 bases; junction bases outside the gene matches: 26. This CDR3 is 24 amino acids long. As DNA, the CDR3 is TGTGCCAGCAGCGTAGTACCAACCCCCCCCCTACTAGCGGGAGGGCCTGTATTGGCCTACGAGCAGTACTTC. This gives the protein CASSVVPTPPLLAGGPVLAYEQYF.

The chain links TRBV4-2 to TRBJ1-2; D not resolved. This CDR3 region has 13 residues. V shed 4 bases and J shed 3 bases, with 9 bases lying between them. CDR1 is LGHNA, CDR2 YNFKEQ, per germline. CDR3 sequence reads: CASSPKEYYGYTF. In DNA form, the CDR3 reads TGTGCCAGCAGCCCTAAAGAATACTATGGCTACACCTTC.

The V call is TRBV5-1, the J call TRBJ2-1, with TRBD1 matching 9 bases. Germline lookup yields CDR1 SGHRS and CDR2 YFSETQ. The V segment lost 2 bases and the J segment 5 bases; nucleotides outside the gene matches: 5. The CDR3 is 15 amino acids. In DNA form, the CDR3 reads TGCGCCAGCAGCTTTGGGGGACAGGGAAACAATGAGCAGTTCTTC. As protein: CASSFGGQGNNEQFF.

V is TRBV5-1 and J is TRBJ2-7, with D possibly being TRBD2 (6 bases). Germline V gene lookup returns CDR1 SGHRS and CDR2 YFSETQ. Trimming stripped 4 bases from V and 0 bases from J, with 20 bases between. CDR3 length: 17 residues. CDR3 DNA sequence: TGCGCCAGCAGCAACGGCCCCATTAGCGGAAGCTCCTACGAGCAGTACTTC. Its protein is CASSNGPISGSSYEQYF.

This sequence joins TRBV18 and TRBJ2-2; TRBD2 might be the D (6 bases). V was shortened by 2 bases and J by 6 bases, with 13 bases between the two germline ends. This CDR3 is built from 15 residues. From germline, CDR1 is KGHSH and CDR2 LQKENI. This CDR3 is CASSPKTSAAGELFF. CDR3 nucleotides: TGTGCCAGCTCACCAAAGACTAGTGCGGCCGGGGAGCTGTTTTTT.

The chain employs TRBV28 and TRBJ1-5; D may be TRBD1 (5 bases). CDR1 and CDR2 from the germline V gene are MDHEN and SYDVKM. This CDR3 comprises 15 residues. Trimming shortened V by 5 bases and J by 6 bases, and 17 bases separated the two germline ends. The CDR3: CASSPTGGQGQPQHF. The CDR3 region has the DNA TGTGCCAGCAGTCCTACGGGAGGGCAGGGTCAGCCCCAGCATTTT.

V and J are TRBV19 and TRBJ1-1; TRBD1 aligns across 7 bases. The V and J ends lost 7 bases and 4 bases, in that order; junction bases with no gene match: 6. The germline V gene has CDR1 LNHDA and CDR2 SQIVND (reference sequence). The CDR3 runs 13 residues. The CDR3 coding sequence is TGTGCCAGTACCAGGGGGAGGGGCACTGAAGCTTTCTTT. Translation gives CASTRGRGTEAFF. Together with reference TRBV19 and TRBJ1-1, the CDR3 gives the full variable domain: DGGITQSPKYLFRKEGQNVTLSCEQNLNHDAMYWYRQDPGQGLRLIYYSQIVNDFQKGDIAEGYSVSREKKESFPLTVTSAQKNPTAFYLCASTRGRGTEAFFGQGTRLTVV.

J is TRBJ1-5 and V is TRBV27; the match to TRBD1 covers 10 bases. Germline V lookup: CDR1 MNHEY, CDR2 SMNVEV (reference sequence). V shed 6 bases, J shed 6 bases, and the junction held 2 bases outside the gene matches. The CDR3 is made up of 13 amino acids. CDR3 in DNA: TGTGCCAGCAGAAGGACAGGGGGTCAGCCCCAGCATTTT. Protein product: CASRRTGGQPQHF.

The rearrangement joins TRBV20-1 to TRBJ2-1; no definite D call. Germline V CDR1 and CDR2: DFQATT, SNEGSKA (reference sequence). The CDR3 runs 11 residues. The CDR3 here is CAPRPDNEQFF. CDR3 DNA sequence: TGCGCCCCCAGACCCGATAATGAGCAGTTCTTC.

This clone was detected once. The V gene is TRBV19, the J gene TRBJ1-4, with D tentatively TRBD1 (5 bases). Trimming removed 6 bases at V and 8 bases at J, with 19 bases between. Germline CDR1 and CDR2: LNHDA and SQIVND (reference sequence). The CDR3 has 15 residues. CDR3 region: CASRTRWGAGEKLFF. For the CDR3, the DNA is TGTGCCAGTAGGACGCGGTGGGGCGCGGGAGAAAAACTGTTTTTT.

The rearrangement uses TRBV11-2 and TRBJ2-1; D could derive from TRBD1 or TRBD2 (5 bases each). Germline V CDR1 and CDR2: SGHAT, FQNNGV. The CDR3 is made up of 16 amino acids. V was pared by 2 bases and J by 6 bases, with 17 bases between. In DNA, the CDR3 is TGTGCCAGCAGCTTACGACCCGGGGCAGGGACCAATGAGCAGTTCTTC. This gives the protein CASSLRPGAGTNEQFF.

The V gene is TRBV9, the J gene TRBJ1-5, with D hard to call. The CDR3 is 14 residues long. Trimming took 0 bases from V and 5 from J, leaving 9 bases between them. Germline lookup yields CDR1 SGDLS and CDR2 YYNGEE. The CDR3 nucleotides read TGTGCCAGCAGCGTAGGGACGAATCATCAGCCCCAGCATTTT. Protein: CASSVGTNHQPQHF. Using reference TRBV9 and TRBJ1-5 for the parts outside the CDR3, the full variable domain is DSGVTQTPKHLITATGQRVTLRCSPRSGDLSVYWYQQSLDQGLQFLIQYYNGEERAKGNILERFSAQQFPDLHSELNLSSLELGDSALYFCASSVGTNHQPQHFGDGTRLSIL.